One sample yielded the 30 T cell receptor beta chains listed below, sequenced in a study of CD8 T cells in Susac syndrome. RNA, at roughly 0.5 to 1 ug, was reverse transcribed with random hexamers. TCRdb itself ran the immunoSEQ multiplex PCR reads through MiXCR, one entry per CDR3 protein. The table records about 140,000 distinct CDR3 sequences, approximately 96% of them present only once. Sequenced sample: CD4+ T cells from PBMCs. The source is a human donor with multiple sclerosis.

The chain uses TRBV20-1 and TRBJ2-2; D is tentatively TRBD1 or TRBD2 (5 bases each). Trimming removed 2 bases at V and 9 bases at J, with 13 bases between. The germline CDR1 and CDR2 sequences are DFQATT and SNEGSKA (reference sequence). The CDR3 extends over 13 amino acids. The CDR3 bases are TGCAGTGCTAGACACCCTTCGGGACGGGAGCTGTTTTTT. This translates into CSARHPSGRELFF.

The gene calls are TRBV20-1 and TRBJ2-6; D gene uncertain. From germline, CDR1 is DFQATT and CDR2 SNEGSKA (reference sequence). V lost 5 bases, J lost 0 bases, and 8 bases lay in between. The CDR3 runs to 14 residues. For the CDR3, the DNA is TGCAGTGCTGAAAAGGGCTCTGGGGCCAACGTCCTGACTTTC. It codes for CSAEKGSGANVLTF.

J is TRBJ2-5 and V is TRBV9; possibly TRBD2 for D (6 bases). The V end lost 4 bases, the J end lost 1 base, and 17 bases lay between the germline ends. Germline assignment: CDR1 SGDLS and CDR2 YYNGEE. The CDR3 is 16 amino acids. As DNA, the CDR3 is TGTGCCAGCAGCCCCCAGAGAAGGGACTTCCAAGAGACCCAGTACTTC. Translated, it gives CASSPQRRDFQETQYF.

CDR3 region: CASSRNSGLSYEQYF. Here the CDR3 DNA reads TGTGCCAGCAGCCGAAATAGCGGGCTCTCCTACGAGCAGTACTTC. V gene TRBV6-5 combines with J gene TRBJ2-7; TRBD2 matches at 7 bases. The V and J ends lost 6 bases and 0 bases, in that order; junction bases with no gene match: 8. This CDR3 is 15 amino acids long. CDR1 and CDR2 (germline): MNHEY, SVGAGI.

A single count supports this clonotype. V and J are TRBV4-1 and TRBJ2-7; possibly TRBD1 or TRBD2 for D (5 bases each). This CDR3 comprises 14 residues. With 0 bases removed from V and 0 bases from J, the gap between germline ends came to 6 bases. Per the germline V gene, CDR1 is MGHRA and CDR2 is YSYEKL. As DNA, the CDR3 is TGCGCCAGCAGCCAAGAAGGGACCTCCTACGAGCAGTACTTC. Its translation is CASSQEGTSYEQYF.

The chain recombines TRBV20-1 with TRBJ1-6, with D hard to call. The CDR3 spans 16 residues. Trimming pared 3 bases from V and 5 bases from J, leaving 17 bases between. Germline CDR1 DFQATT, CDR2 SNEGSKA (reference sequence). CDR3 coding DNA: TGCAGTGCTAGGCCTCCTGGCCCGGCGGATAATTCACCCCTCCACTTT. Protein sequence: CSARPPGPADNSPLHF.

V is TRBV29-1 and J is TRBJ2-7; 9 bases map to TRBD1. Trimming cost V 7 bases and J 4 bases; bases outside gene matches: 5. CDR1 and CDR2 (germline): SQVTM, ANQGSEA. The CDR3 sequence is 12 residues long. The CDR3 here is CSARDREYEQYF. CDR3 DNA: TGCAGCGCCCGGGACAGGGAATACGAGCAGTACTTC.

This chain links TRBV12-3 or TRBV12-4 with TRBJ2-5; TRBD1 aligns across 7 bases. This CDR3 has 16 amino acids. V gave up 4 bases and J gave up 2 bases; unmatched junction bases: 10. Here the CDR3 DNA reads TGTGCCAGCAGTTCATCCGGGACAGCCGCACAAGAGACCCAGTACTTC. This sequence encodes CASSSSGTAAQETQYF.

This chain connects TRBV30 to TRBJ2-7, with D unresolved. Germline CDR1 and CDR2: GTSNPN and SVGIG (reference sequence). Trimming removed 0 bases at V and 1 base at J, with 7 bases between. This CDR3 contains 13 residues. Here the CDR3 reads CAWSVIPSYEQYF. In DNA form, the CDR3 reads TGTGCCTGGAGTGTGATCCCGTCCTACGAGCAGTACTTC. The full variable domain, with the rest looked up from reference TRBV30 and TRBJ2-7, is SQTIHQWPATLVQPVGSPLSLECTVEGTSNPNLYWYRQAAGRGLQLLFYSVGIGQISSEVPQNLSASRPQDRQFILSSKKLLLSDSGFYLCAWSVIPSYEQYFGPGTRLTVT.

The genes are TRBV23-1 and TRBJ2-7, with D tentatively TRBD1 (6 bases). TRBV23-1 is given ORF status, its function remaining uncertain. Trimming took 4 bases from V and 5 from J, leaving 18 bases between them. The CDR3 runs to 15 residues. The CDR3 sequence is CASSPWGQGSNEQYF. The CDR3 DNA reads as TGCGCCAGCAGTCCATGGGGGCAGGGCTCAAACGAGCAGTACTTC.

The rearrangement links TRBV4-3 to TRBJ1-5; D not resolved. The germline gives CDR1 LGHNA, CDR2 YSLEER. V was pared by 0 bases and J by 9 bases, with 15 bases between. The CDR3 sequence is 15 residues long. CDR3 nucleotides: TGCGCCAGCAGCCAAGATAACGTGGGTGAGGTGCCCCAGCATTTT. It specifies CASSQDNVGEVPQHF.

The chain combines TRBV20-1 with TRBJ2-3; 12 positions match TRBD2. Germline values: CDR1 DFQATT, CDR2 SNEGSKA (reference sequence). Trimming removed 6 bases from V and 3 bases from J; junction bases left unmatched: 7. This CDR3 contains 15 residues. The CDR3 coding sequence is TGCAGTGCCGTGACTAGCGGGGGCCGTACAGATACGCAGTATTTT. It is translated as CSAVTSGGRTDTQYF.

This chain connects TRBV10-3 to TRBJ1-5; 9 nucleotides line up with TRBD1. The V segment lost 3 bases and the J segment 6 bases; nucleotides outside the gene matches: 6. In germline, CDR1 is ENHRY, CDR2 SYGVKD. This CDR3 comprises 15 residues. This chain's CDR3 is CAISEQGADSQPQHF. CDR3 nucleotides: TGTGCCATCAGTGAACAGGGGGCTGATAGTCAGCCCCAGCATTTT.

This sequence joins TRBV4-3 and TRBJ2-7; 7 positions agree with TRBD1. The CDR3 sequence is 14 residues long. Trimming at V came to 0 bases and at J to 4 bases, leaving 3 bases not matched to a gene. The germline gives CDR1 LGHNA, CDR2 YSLEER. The CDR3 DNA reads as TGCGCCAGCAGCCAAGAACAGGGGAAGTACGAGCAGTACTTC. Protein: CASSQEQGKYEQYF.

The V call is TRBV6-2 or TRBV6-3, the J call TRBJ2-1, with 8 bases that match TRBD1. The length of the CDR3 is 16 residues. Germline-derived CDR1 and CDR2 are MNHEY and SVGEGT. The V and J ends lost 5 bases and 4 bases, in that order; junction bases with no gene match: 10. CDR3 loop: CASSTLRQGAYNEQFF. The CDR3 DNA sequence: TGTGCCAGCAGTACCCTCCGTCAGGGGGCTTACAATGAGCAGTTCTTC.

The V gene is TRBV5-1, the J gene TRBJ2-1, with 11 positions matching TRBD1. J was trimmed by 15 bases and V by 6 bases; bases with no gene match: 11. The germline V gene has CDR1 SGHRS and CDR2 YFSETQ. This CDR3 contains 13 residues. In DNA, the CDR3 is TGCGCCAGCACGACCGAAGGGACAGGGGGTCGGTTCTTC. This codes for CASTTEGTGGRFF.

The J gene is TRBJ2-5, the V gene TRBV30; no clear D. Germline CDR1 and CDR2: GTSNPN and SVGIG (reference sequence). Trimming pared 0 bases from V and 5 bases from J, leaving 13 bases between. This CDR3 is 14 amino acids long. CDR3 sequence (DNA): TGTGCCTGGAGTGTATACCTTAGCACGGAGACCCAGTACTTC. It specifies CAWSVYLSTETQYF.

The chain recombines TRBV15 with TRBJ2-7; D is uncertain. The CDR3 length is 13 residues. Germline loops: CDR1 LNHNV, CDR2 YYDKDF (reference sequence). The ends were cut back, 3 bases at V and 0 bases at J, with 6 bases in the middle. The CDR3 nucleotides read TGTGCCACCAGCAGCCGCCTCTCCTACGAGCAGTACTTC. This encodes CATSSRLSYEQYF.

The rearrangement uses TRBV12-3 or TRBV12-4 and TRBJ1-2, with D tentatively TRBD1 (6 bases). V shed 1 base and J shed 4 bases, with 13 bases lying between them. CDR3 size: 15 residues. CDR3 in DNA: TGTGCCAGCAGTTTAGGAGCAGGGGCGGTCTATGGCTACACCTTC. This codes for CASSLGAGAVYGYTF.

The rearrangement joins TRBV6-2 or TRBV6-3 to TRBJ1-5; 7 nucleotides match TRBD1. This CDR3 has 14 residues. The V gene's germline CDR1 is MNHEY and CDR2 SVGEGT. Trimming removed 8 bases from V and 3 bases from J; junction bases left unmatched: 7. CDR3 sequence (DNA): TGTGCCAGCTCGGGGACAGCAATCAATCAGCCCCAGCATTTT. Its protein product is CASSGTAINQPQHF.

This rearrangement joins TRBV20-1 to TRBJ2-2, with 8 bases matching TRBD1. Germline V gene lookup returns CDR1 DFQATT and CDR2 SNEGSKA (reference sequence). The CDR3 runs 18 residues. Unmatched junction bases numbered 12, after V lost 1 base and J lost 2 bases. The CDR3 loop reads CSARADQTRGLNTGELFF. The CDR3 bases are TGCAGTGCTAGAGCCGACCAGACCAGGGGGCTTAACACCGGGGAGCTGTTTTTT.

The chain couples TRBV9 to TRBJ2-7; 8 positions agree with TRBD2. V lost 0 bases to trimming and J lost 2 bases; unmatched junction nucleotides: 4. This CDR3 contains 15 residues. Germline V gene data show CDR1 as SGDLS and CDR2 as YYNGEE. CDR3 DNA: TGTGCCAGCAGCGTAGCTAGCGGGCCCACCTACGAGCAGTACTTC. Translation gives CASSVASGPTYEQYF.

The chain uses TRBV25-1 and TRBJ1-2; D is possibly TRBD1 (5 bases). Germline CDR1 MGHDK, CDR2 SYGVNS. This CDR3 has 16 amino acids. V was trimmed by 2 bases and J by 6 bases, leaving 19 bases between them. This CDR3 is CASSEGGFEWGNGYTF. The CDR3 nucleotides are TGTGCCAGCAGTGAAGGGGGATTTGAGTGGGGCAATGGCTACACCTTC.

This rearrangement joins TRBV6-5 to TRBJ2-5; no clear D. Trimming took off 0 bases at V and 4 bases at J, with 9 bases between the two ends. The V gene's germline CDR1 is MNHEY and CDR2 SVGAGI. The CDR3 is 14 amino acids. The CDR3 DNA is TGTGCCAGCAGTTACTCTATGGCCGGAGAGACCCAGTACTTC. Its translation: CASSYSMAGETQYF.

A single count supports this clonotype. The V gene is TRBV6-1, the J gene TRBJ2-1; 9 bases map to TRBD2. Germline V gene lookup returns CDR1 MNHNS and CDR2 SASEGT. V dropped 3 bases and J dropped 1; count of bases not matched to a gene: 19. CDR3 length equals 21 residues. CDR3 loop: CASSDLLPGLAALSSYNEQFF. The CDR3 DNA reads TGTGCCAGCAGTGATCTTTTACCGGGACTAGCTGCCCTCTCATCCTACAATGAGCAGTTCTTC.

The V and J genes are TRBV7-9 and TRBJ2-3; 11 bases map to TRBD2. The CDR3 is 18 amino acids. V shed 5 bases, J shed 0 bases, and the junction held 10 bases outside the gene matches. Germline-derived CDR1 and CDR2 are SEHNR and FQNEAQ (reference sequence). The CDR3 nucleotides read TGTGCCAGCAGCCCCCTGCCCGCTAGCGGGGGGAGCACAGATACGCAGTATTTT. It translates to CASSPLPASGGSTDTQYF.

The genes are TRBV3-1 and TRBJ1-1; D remains unclear. Germline V gene sequence: CDR1 LGHDT, CDR2 YNNKEL (reference sequence). There are 13 residues in the CDR3. V lost 1 base and J lost 1, with 4 bases in between. The CDR3 here is CASSQAGNTEAFF. In nucleotides, the CDR3 is TGTGCCAGCAGCCAAGCAGGGAACACTGAAGCTTTCTTT.

This chain connects TRBV9 to TRBJ2-1, with D perhaps TRBD1 (5 bases). This CDR3 region has 15 residues. Trimming left V 3 bases short and J 0 bases short, with 10 bases between. The germline CDR1 and CDR2 sequences are SGDLS and YYNGEE. CDR3 amino acids: CASSGTPNSYNEQFF. The CDR3 nucleotides read TGTGCCAGCAGCGGGACACCTAACTCCTACAATGAGCAGTTCTTC. The entire variable domain, with the rest obtained from reference TRBV9 and TRBJ2-1, is as follows: DSGVTQTPKHLITATGQRVTLRCSPRSGDLSVYWYQQSLDQGLQFLIQYYNGEERAKGNILERFSAQQFPDLHSELNLSSLELGDSALYFCASSGTPNSYNEQFFGPGTRLTVL.

This clonotype was seen once. The chain links TRBV13 to TRBJ2-4; D is possibly TRBD2 (6 bases). V dropped 4 bases and J dropped 2 bases, with 15 bases sitting between them. Germline assignment: CDR1 PRHDT and CDR2 FYEKMQ (reference sequence). CDR3 length: 16 amino acids. CDR3 nucleotide sequence: TGTGCCAGCAGCTCAAGAGGAGGGCGTACCAAAAACATTCAGTACTTC. Amino acid sequence: CASSSRGGRTKNIQYF.

The chain links TRBV7-2 to TRBJ2-3; D possibly corresponds to TRBD1 (6 bases). The germline CDR1 and CDR2 sequences are SGHTA and FQGNSA. The CDR3 is made up of 14 amino acids. V shed 0 bases and J shed 9 bases, with 13 bases lying between them. Here the CDR3 DNA reads TGTGCCAGCAGCTTAGCGGGGGCCATAACAACGCAGTATTTT. This codes for CASSLAGAITTQYF.